This is a list of T cell receptor beta chains from one sample in a study of blood T cell repertoires in COVID-19. Repertoires were generated with immunoSEQ multiplex PCR, while TCRdb's copy carries only in-frame clones and drops some. The sample lists about 100,000 clones, approximately 85% occurring once. The sample consisted of peripheral blood. These receptors were obtained from a woman over 75 with active or convalescent COVID-19. Both conserved end residues are part of each CDR3. The D gene is left open where the match is weak. Not every row has a clone size; where given, it reads once, few, many or a size class.

clone size,J gene,D gene,V gene,CDR3 DNA,CDR3 protein
-,TRBJ1-3,TRBD1,TRBV6-5,TGTGCCAGCAGACGGACAGGGGCGGACTTCGACACCATATATTTT,CASRRTGADFDTIYF
once,TRBJ2-7,-,TRBV21-1,-,CASFYLVGTGTYEQYF
-,TRBJ2-1,-,TRBV2,TGTGCCAGCCAAGGCGGTCTCACCTACAATGAGCAGTTCTTC,CASQGGLTYNEQFF
-,TRBJ2-1,-,TRBV18,TGTGCCAGCTCACAAACGGGACTCCTATGGGATGAGCAGTTCTTC,CASSQTGLLWDEQFF
-,TRBJ1-6,TRBD1,TRBV28,TGTGCCAGCAGTACTCCGGGACAGCTGGATTCACCCCTCCACTTT,CASSTPGQLDSPLHF
many,TRBJ1-2,-,TRBV10-3,TGTGCCATCCTAAGCCGAGGCAGGGATGGCTACACCTTC,CAILSRGRDGYTF
-,TRBJ1-4,TRBD1,TRBV4-3,TGCGCCAGCAGCCGCGACAGGGGATCGAATGAAAAACTGTTTTTT,CASSRDRGSNEKLFF
-,TRBJ2-3,TRBD2,TRBV30,TGTGCCTGGAGTGCCCGTAGCGGGCGTCTCACAGATACGCAGTATTTT,CAWSARSGRLTDTQYF
-,TRBJ1-2,-,TRBV6-5,TGTGCCAGCAGAGGAACAGGAATCTATGGCTACACCTTC,CASRGTGIYGYTF
few,TRBJ1-1,-,TRBV6-5,TGTGCCAGCAGTTGGGAAAGGACAGCCAACACTGAAGCTTTCTTT,CASSWERTANTEAFF
-,TRBJ2-5,TRBD2,TRBV28,TGTGCCAGCAGTTTCTGGAGGGCCTACGAAACTAGCGGAGGGGAAGCAAAGCAAGAGACCCAGTACTTC,CASSFWRAYETSGGEAKQETQYF
-,TRBJ2-2,-,TRBV15,TGTGCCACCGCGAAAAGTAACACCGGGGAGCTGTTTTTT,CATAKSNTGELFF
-,TRBJ2-1,TRBD2,TRBV6-6,TGTGCCAGCAGTTACGAGCGGGAGGTCTACAATGAGCAGTTCTTC,CASSYEREVYNEQFF
-,TRBJ1-6,TRBD1,TRBV28,TGTGCCAGCAGTCCGAGACAGGGGTTTAATTCACCCCTCCACTTT,CASSPRQGFNSPLHF
-,TRBJ1-2,-,TRBV7-2,TGTGCCAGCAGCTTAGTTTCCGTTAACTATGGCTACACCTTC,CASSLVSVNYGYTF
-,TRBJ2-7,TRBD2,TRBV5-8,TGTGCCAGCAGCTTGAGCGGACTAGCGTTCTACGAGCAGTACTTC,CASSLSGLAFYEQYF
few,TRBJ2-1,TRBD2,TRBV29-1,TGCAGCGTCTTCCCCTCTAGCGGGAGTGGCAATGAGCAGTTCTTC,CSVFPSSGSGNEQFF
-,TRBJ2-1,TRBD2,TRBV19,TGTGCCAGTAGGAGACTAGCGGGAGGGAATGAGCAGTTCTTC,CASRRLAGGNEQFF
-,TRBJ1-1,TRBD1,TRBV6-4,TGTGCCAGCAGTGATCTAAAGGACAGGGGGCGAGTATTGACTGAAGCTTTCTTT,CASSDLKDRGRVLTEAFF
-,TRBJ1-1,-,TRBV19,TGTGCCAGTAGTAAGGTAGGCGGCATGAACACTGAAGCTTTCTTT,CASSKVGGMNTEAFF
-,TRBJ2-1,-,TRBV4-1,TGCGCCAGCAGCCATTCGGGGACACGGGGTAATGAGCAGTTCTTC,CASSHSGTRGNEQFF
-,TRBJ2-7,-,TRBV2,TGTGCCAGCAGCGCGGGACAGCTTGGACCGTTTAAGCAGTACTTC,CASSAGQLGPFKQYF
-,TRBJ2-5,-,TRBV2,TGTGCCAGCAGCGGTGACAGCCAAGAGACCCAGTACTTC,CASSGDSQETQYF
few,TRBJ2-2,-,TRBV7-2,TGTGCCAGCAGCCCCAGACTAGATTGGACCGGGGAGCTGTTTTTT,CASSPRLDWTGELFF
-,TRBJ2-5,TRBD1,TRBV5-1,TGTGCCAGCAGCTTGACAACAGGGGGAGTCCAAGAGACCCAGTACTTC,CASSLTTGGVQETQYF
-,TRBJ1-2,-,TRBV7-8,TGTGCCAGCAGCTTATTTTGGGGGGACGCAGCTAACTATGGCTACACCTTC,CASSLFWGDAANYGYTF
-,TRBJ2-7,-,TRBV27,TGTGCCAGCAGTTTAGCAGGGATAGGCTACGAGCAGTACTTC,CASSLAGIGYEQYF
-,TRBJ1-5,-,TRBV28,TGTGCCAGCAGTTTTTCCGGGGACTTTAGCAATCAGCCCCAGCATTTT,CASSFSGDFSNQPQHF
-,TRBJ2-3,-,TRBV6-5,TGTGCCAGCAGAACCGGCGGAACAGATACGCAGTATTTT,CASRTGGTDTQYF
-,TRBJ2-5,-,TRBV6-5,TGTGCCAGCAGTTACGCAAGCCCCCAAGAGACCCAGTACTTC,CASSYASPQETQYF
few,TRBJ2-7,TRBD1,TRBV18,TGTGCCAGCTCACGTGGACAGGGCCGCACCTACGAGCAGTACTTC,CASSRGQGRTYEQYF
-,TRBJ2-5,-,TRBV28,TGTGCCAGCAGTGAGGGGGTAGCGGAGACCCAGTACTTC,CASSEGVAETQYF
-,TRBJ2-7,-,TRBV4-1,TGCGCCAGCAGCCAAGACCGACTTGGCTACGAGCAGTACTTC,CASSQDRLGYEQYF
few,TRBJ1-4,TRBD1,TRBV5-4,TGTGCCAGCAGCTTGCGGGACAGGGTGAATGAAAAACTGTTTTTT,CASSLRDRVNEKLFF
once,TRBJ2-1,TRBD1,TRBV18,TGTGCCAGCCGACCATCGACAGGGTACAATGAGCAGTTCTTC,CASRPSTGYNEQFF
-,TRBJ1-1,-,TRBV28,TGTGCCAGCAGTTACTACAGGGCCCCCTTAGGGACTGAAGCTTTCTTT,CASSYYRAPLGTEAFF
few,TRBJ2-7,TRBD1,TRBV28,TGTGCCAGCAGTTTATGGGGGACAGGCTCCTACGAGCAGTACTTC,CASSLWGTGSYEQYF
-,TRBJ2-7,TRBD2,TRBV28,TGTGCCAGCAGCTTTAGCGGGAGGGGTGTCTACGAGCAGTACTTC,CASSFSGRGVYEQYF
-,TRBJ2-1,TRBD2,TRBV5-1,TGTGCCAGCAGCTTGGTCGGACTAGCGGGACCCTACAATGAGCAGTTCTTC,CASSLVGLAGPYNEQFF
-,TRBJ1-5,TRBD1,TRBV28,TGTGCCAGCAATCCGGGACAGGGCAGTCAGCCCCAGCATTTT,CASNPGQGSQPQHF
-,TRBJ2-2,TRBD2,TRBV5-1,TGCGCCAGCAGCCCGGGACTAGCGGGTAACACCGGGGAGCTGTTTTTT,CASSPGLAGNTGELFF
-,TRBJ1-1,-,TRBV6-5,TGTGCCAGCACCGTCGGCACTGAAGCTTTCTTT,CASTVGTEAFF
-,TRBJ2-5,TRBD1,TRBV14,TGTGCCAGCAGCCCAGGGGGTCCGGGGACCCAGTACTTC,CASSPGGPGTQYF
-,TRBJ2-1,-,TRBV24-1,TGTGCCACCAGTGATGGGGAAACAGGGGAGGTCCATGAGCAGTTCTTC,CATSDGETGEVHEQFF
-,TRBJ2-5,TRBD2,TRBV20-1,TGCAGTGCTAGTGGCGGGGGAAATAAGGGAGAGACCCAGTACTTC,CSASGGGNKGETQYF
-,TRBJ2-5,TRBD2,TRBV5-5,TGTGCCAGCAGCTATCCTAGCGGGACCCAAGAGACCCAGTACTTC,CASSYPSGTQETQYF
-,TRBJ2-1,-,TRBV6-5,TGTGCCAGCAGTTCCGTCTACAATGAGCAGTTCTTC,CASSSVYNEQFF
-,TRBJ1-3,-,TRBV12-3/TRBV12-4,TGTGCCAACCGCGCTTTCTCTGGAAACACCATATATTTT,CANRAFSGNTIYF
-,TRBJ1-2,-,TRBV5-8,TGTGCCAGCAGCATATTACAGGGCGCGAAGGGCTACACCTTC,CASSILQGAKGYTF
once,TRBJ1-1,-,TRBV6-5,TGTGCCAGCAGATTGCCAGGGAACACTGAAGCTTTCTTT,CASRLPGNTEAFF
-,TRBJ2-1,TRBD2,TRBV29-1,TGCAGCGGATCCGGGGGGGTCCCTTACAATGAGCAGTTCTTC,CSGSGGVPYNEQFF
once,TRBJ2-1,-,TRBV5-1,TGCGCCAGCAGCTTGCGGACAGAGTACAATGAGCAGTTCTTC,CASSLRTEYNEQFF
-,TRBJ2-3,-,TRBV18,TGTGCCAGCTCACCACCGGTGGGGGCGGGCACAGATACGCAGTATTTT,CASSPPVGAGTDTQYF
-,TRBJ1-5,TRBD1,TRBV15,TGTGCCACCAGCGCAAGGACAGGGATCAATCAGCCCCAGCATTTT,CATSARTGINQPQHF
few,TRBJ2-7,-,TRBV28,TGTGCCAGTAGGCCTCCGGGGAGCTCCTACGAGCAGTACTTC,CASRPPGSSYEQYF
many,TRBJ1-1,-,TRBV12-3/TRBV12-4,TGTGCCAGCAGTTTAGGGACATTGGAAGCTTTCTTT,CASSLGTLEAFF
few,TRBJ2-7,-,TRBV19,TGTGCCAGTAGACCAGGAACCCTCGGGGACGAGCAGTACTTC,CASRPGTLGDEQYF
few,TRBJ2-2,TRBD1,TRBV10-2,TGCGCCAGCAGTGGGACAGGTTCCACCGGGGAGCTGTTTTTT,CASSGTGSTGELFF
-,TRBJ2-5,TRBD1,TRBV5-4,TGTGCCAGCAGCTTGGCCCTTAGGACAGGGACCCAAGAGACCCAGTACTTC,CASSLALRTGTQETQYF
-,TRBJ1-5,TRBD1,TRBV6-5,TGTGCCAGCAGCCGACAGGGATCAGGCAATCAGCCCCAGCATTTT,CASSRQGSGNQPQHF